A single sample is the source of the 27 T cell receptor beta chains below, sequenced in a study of blood T cell repertoires in COVID-19. Clones were sequenced by immunoSEQ multiplex PCR, and TCRdb holds only the in-frame ones, with some missing. The sample lists 200,000 to 250,000 clones, under 90% occurring once. The sequencing sample was made of PBMCs or T cells enriched from blood (not recorded which). These receptors were taken from a woman aged 45-59 years who had been exposed to COVID-19.

V is TRBV25-1 and J is TRBJ1-1; tentatively, D is TRBD1 (5 bases). Germline V lookup: CDR1 MGHDK, CDR2 SYGVNS. V dropped 5 bases and J dropped 4 bases, with 14 bases sitting between them. The CDR3 length is 14 residues. The CDR3 DNA reads TGTGCCAGCAGTTCCCAGGGTTCGGGCACTGAAGCTTTCTTT. This encodes CASSSQGSGTEAFF. Together with reference TRBV25-1 and TRBJ1-1, the CDR3 gives the full variable domain: EADIYQTPRYLVIGTGKKITLECSQTMGHDKMYWYQQDPGMELHLIHYSYGVNSTEKGDLSSESTVSRIRTEHFPLTLESARPSHTSQYLCASSSQGSGTEAFFGQGTRLTVV.

This rearrangement joins TRBV10-2 to TRBJ1-3; D perhaps matches TRBD1 (5 bases). Deletions cut 7 bases from V and 7 bases from J, with 11 bases between. Looked up from germline, CDR1 is WSHSY and CDR2 is SAAADI. The CDR3 contains 12 residues. The CDR3 region is CASKTDANTIYF. Here the CDR3 DNA reads TGCGCCAGCAAGACAGACGCCAACACCATATATTTT.

The chain is built from TRBV19 and TRBJ1-1; possibly TRBD1 for D (5 bases). V lost 4 bases and J 7 bases, leaving 16 bases between the germline ends. Germline loops: CDR1 LNHDA, CDR2 SQIVND (reference sequence). CDR3 size: 14 residues. In DNA form, the CDR3 reads TGTGCCAGTAGTAGGCGCGCGGGGGTCAGTGAAGCTTTCTTT. It is translated as CASSRRAGVSEAFF.

This chain uses TRBV30 with TRBJ1-2; maybe TRBD1 (5 bases). The CDR3 is made up of 12 amino acids. CDR1 is GTSNPN and CDR2 is SVGIG in the germline V gene (reference sequence). Trimming shortened V by 5 bases and J by 1 base, and 8 bases separated the two germline ends. The CDR3, as DNA: TGTGCCTGGGGGGCCCTTAACTATGGCTACACCTTC. This codes for CAWGALNYGYTF.

This clone appeared once. The CDR3 spells CASSGVSGVGRGATQYF. In DNA form, the CDR3 reads TGTGCCAGCAGTGGAGTCAGCGGGGTAGGGCGGGGTGCGACCCAGTACTTC. This chain connects TRBV6-1 to TRBJ2-5; TRBD2 agrees at 7 bases. This CDR3 spans 17 amino acids. In germline, CDR1 is MNHNS, CDR2 SASEGT. Trimming removed 4 bases from V and 7 bases from J; junction bases left unmatched: 18.

A few counts support this clone. V usage is TRBV29-1 and J usage is TRBJ1-1; 7 nucleotides agree with TRBD1. The germline V gene has CDR1 SQVTM and CDR2 ANQGSEA. The J segment lost 7 bases and the V segment lost 4 bases, leaving 9 bases of the junction unmatched. The CDR3 has 13 amino acids. The CDR3 loop is CSVGVGDSYEAFF. The CDR3 DNA reads TGCAGCGTTGGAGTAGGGGACAGTTATGAAGCTTTCTTT.

V usage is TRBV28 and J usage is TRBJ1-3; D remains unclear. The V gene's germline CDR1 is MDHEN and CDR2 SYDVKM. V was trimmed by 7 bases and J by 7 bases, leaving 14 bases between them. The CDR3 covers 13 residues. As DNA, the CDR3 is TGTGCCAGCAAGGATGCAGGTGGGAACACCATATATTTT. This sequence encodes CASKDAGGNTIYF.

The chain couples TRBV29-1 to TRBJ1-4; 11 bases line up with TRBD1. The germline CDR1 and CDR2 sequences are SQVTM and ANQGSEA. The CDR3 is made up of 13 amino acids. V lost 4 bases and J lost 10; bases outside the gene matches: 5. The CDR3 sequence: CSVAGTGGAKLFF. CDR3 in DNA: TGCAGCGTTGCCGGGACAGGGGGAGCAAAACTGTTTTTT.

The chain recombines TRBV5-6 with TRBJ1-3; D may be TRBD1 (6 bases). The germline CDR1 and CDR2 sequences are SGHDT and YYEEEE. V dropped 0 bases and J dropped 4 bases, with 11 bases sitting between them. The CDR3 runs to 15 residues. The chain's CDR3 is CASSLAGAKGNTIYF. In DNA form, the CDR3 reads TGTGCCAGCAGCTTGGCAGGGGCGAAGGGAAACACCATATATTTT.

The chain combines TRBV19 with TRBJ2-5, with D maybe TRBD2 (6 bases). This CDR3 has 14 residues. The V and J ends lost 5 bases and 5 bases respectively, with 15 bases between them. Germline V CDR1 and CDR2: LNHDA, SQIVND (reference sequence). The CDR3 sequence is CASSLSWTTETQYF. The CDR3 DNA is TGTGCCAGTAGTTTATCCTGGACTACGGAGACCCAGTACTTC.

This chain connects TRBV2 to TRBJ2-2; 7 nucleotides match TRBD2. This CDR3 spans 15 amino acids. Germline CDR1 reads SNHLY; CDR2 reads FYNNEI. V trimming: 4 bases; J trimming: 0 bases; junction bases outside the gene matches: 2. The CDR3 loop is CASSGLAANTGELFF. The CDR3 DNA reads as TGTGCCAGCAGTGGACTAGCTGCGAACACCGGGGAGCTGTTTTTT. Complete variable domain (other parts from reference TRBV2 and TRBJ2-2): EPEVTQTPSHQVTQMGQEVILRCVPISNHLYFYWYRQILGQKVEFLVSFYNNEISEKSEIFDDQFSVERPDGSNFTLKIRSTKLEDSAMYFCASSGLAANTGELFFGEGSRLTVL.

The genes are TRBV5-6 and TRBJ1-2, with a possible D match to TRBD1 (6 bases). Deletions cut 9 bases from V and 3 bases from J, with 15 bases between. The CDR3 is 13 residues long. Germline V gene lookup returns CDR1 SGHDT and CDR2 YYEEEE. The CDR3 loop reads CATQQGSDYGYTF. CDR3 in DNA: TGTGCCACCCAACAGGGATCAGACTATGGCTACACCTTC. Filled out from reference TRBV5-6 and TRBJ1-2, the complete variable domain reads DAGVTQSPTHLIKTRGQQVTLRCSPKSGHDTVSWYQQALGQGPQFIFQYYEEEERQRGNFPDRFSGHQFPNYSSELNVNALLLGDSALYLCATQQGSDYGYTFGSGTRLTVV.

This clone has just one count. This chain uses TRBV19 with TRBJ2-3; the match to TRBD2 covers 14 bases. Trimming at V came to 3 bases and at J to 0 bases, leaving 11 bases not matched to a gene. From germline, CDR1 is LNHDA and CDR2 SQIVND (reference sequence). The CDR3 spans 20 residues. This chain's CDR3 is CASSMTGLAGGYSSTDTQYF. CDR3 DNA sequence: TGTGCCAGTAGTATGACCGGACTAGCGGGGGGATACTCTAGCACAGATACGCAGTATTTT.

The chain employs TRBV28 and TRBJ1-5; D call uncertain. V was cut by 10 bases and J by 1 base, with 11 bases left in between. This CDR3 spans 13 amino acids. Germline V CDR1 and CDR2: MDHEN, SYDVKM. This chain's CDR3 is CATSRVSNQPQHF. The DNA of the CDR3 is TGTGCCACCTCCCGAGTGAGCAATCAGCCCCAGCATTTT.

This sequence joins TRBV7-2 and TRBJ1-2; tentatively, D is TRBD1 (6 bases). V was pared by 4 bases and J by 5 bases, with 11 bases between. The CDR3 contains 13 residues. The germline gives CDR1 SGHTA, CDR2 FQGNSA. The CDR3 sequence: CASSSRGGYGYTF. CDR3 DNA: TGTGCCAGCAGCTCGAGGGGGGGGTATGGCTACACCTTC.

The V gene is TRBV5-4, the J gene TRBJ1-1; 7 bases line up with TRBD1. The V gene end was trimmed by 4 bases and the J gene end by 2 bases; junction bases not matched to a gene: 8. The CDR3 runs 15 residues. Germline V gene data show CDR1 as SGHNT and CDR2 as YYREEE (reference sequence). Written as DNA, the CDR3 is TGTGCCAGCAGCGCTCCCCGGGACAGTAACACTGAAGCTTTCTTT. Amino acid sequence: CASSAPRDSNTEAFF.

V gene TRBV5-5 combines with J gene TRBJ1-6, with D possibly matching TRBD1 (6 bases). Germline V gene sequence: CDR1 SGHKS, CDR2 YYEKEE (reference sequence). The CDR3 sequence is 14 residues long. V lost 0 bases and J lost 7, with 8 bases in between. CDR3 protein: CASSLGGGNSPLHF. CDR3 coding DNA: TGTGCCAGCAGCTTGGGAGGGGGAAATTCACCCCTCCACTTT.

CDR3 loop: CASSLQGALSGYTF. CDR3 bases: TGTGCCAGCAGCCTACAGGGGGCGCTTAGCGGCTACACCTTC. The rearrangement joins TRBV27 to TRBJ1-2; TRBD1 aligns across 9 bases. The CDR3 is 14 residues long. Per germline, CDR1 MNHEY and CDR2 SMNVEV (reference sequence). J gave up 8 bases and V 6 bases, and 10 bases lay outside the gene matches.

V gene TRBV4-2 combines with J gene TRBJ2-2; 9 bases fit TRBD1. The germline V gene encodes CDR1 LGHNA and CDR2 YNFKEQ. CDR3 length: 17 amino acids. After removal of 1 base from V and 6 bases from J, the junction contained 9 bases not matched to a gene. CDR3 in DNA: TGTGCCAGCAGCCAAGTAAGACAGGGGGTACAAGCCGGGGAGCTGTTTTTT. Translation: CASSQVRQGVQAGELFF.

This rearrangement joins TRBV2 to TRBJ1-6; possibly TRBD1 for D (6 bases). The CDR3 is made up of 14 amino acids. V gave up 6 bases and J gave up 5 bases, with 11 bases separating them. Germline lookup yields CDR1 SNHLY and CDR2 FYNNEI. The CDR3 loop reads CASRIGQNNSPLHF. CDR3 nucleotides: TGTGCCAGCAGAATCGGACAGAATAATTCACCCCTCCACTTT. Complete variable domain (other parts from reference TRBV2 and TRBJ1-6): EPEVTQTPSHQVTQMGQEVILRCVPISNHLYFYWYRQILGQKVEFLVSFYNNEISEKSEIFDDQFSVERPDGSNFTLKIRSTKLEDSAMYFCASRIGQNNSPLHFGNGTRLTVT.

The CDR3 is CAIMADSRRHEQFF. CDR3 sequence (DNA): TGTGCCATCATGGCGGACAGCCGACGCCATGAGCAGTTCTTC. The genes are TRBV10-3 and TRBJ2-1; D possibly corresponds to TRBD1 (6 bases). The CDR3 covers 14 residues. V lost 7 bases, J lost 8 bases, and 18 bases lay in between. The germline V gene has CDR1 ENHRY and CDR2 SYGVKD.

This clone has a single count. V is TRBV5-5 and J is TRBJ1-5; 8 bases align to TRBD1. This CDR3 region has 15 residues. V lost 0 bases, J lost 6 bases, and 5 bases stayed unmatched. CDR1 is SGHKS, CDR2 YYEKEE, per germline (reference sequence). The CDR3 DNA sequence: TGTGCCAGCAGCTTGGGGACAGGGTGGGGTCAGCCCCAGCATTTT. Protein: CASSLGTGWGQPQHF.

The chain has TRBV6-2 or TRBV6-3 and TRBJ2-7; no clear D gene. V gave up 0 bases and J gave up 1 base, with 13 bases separating them. Germline V gene lookup returns CDR1 MNHEY and CDR2 SVGEGT. CDR3 length: 16 amino acids. CDR3 protein: CASSYSIKTPSYEQYF. The CDR3 region has the DNA TGTGCCAGCAGTTACTCGATCAAGACACCATCCTACGAGCAGTACTTC.

This clone was observed a handful of times. The gene calls are TRBV6-4 and TRBJ2-1; 8 nucleotides align to TRBD2. The CDR3 has 16 amino acids. Per germline, CDR1 MRHNA and CDR2 SNTAGT. The junction had 7 bases not matched to a gene; V was cut back by 6 bases and J by 0 bases. DNA of the CDR3: TGTGCCAGCAGCTCCTGGACTAGCCGCTCCTACAATGAGCAGTTCTTC. It translates to CASSSWTSRSYNEQFF.

The V call is TRBV7-9, the J call TRBJ2-7, with 9 bases identical to TRBD2. In germline, CDR1 is SEHNR, CDR2 FQNEAQ (reference sequence). Trimming at V came to 5 bases and at J to 5 bases, leaving 7 bases not matched to a gene. This CDR3 is 14 amino acids long. The CDR3 loop is CASSVSGGNHEQYF. CDR3 DNA sequence: TGTGCCAGCAGCGTTAGCGGGGGTAACCACGAGCAGTACTTC. Together with reference TRBV7-9 and TRBJ2-7, the CDR3 gives the full variable domain: DTGVSQNPRHKITKRGQNVTFRCDPISEHNRLYWYRQTLGQGPEFLTYFQNEAQLEKSRLLSDRFSAERPKGSFSTLEIQRTEQGDSAMYLCASSVSGGNHEQYFGPGTRLTVT.

Points on this clone: The DNA is omitted, as the CDR3 cannot be located on it reliably, and the CDR3 follows TCRdb's listing. The V gene is TRBV21-1, the J gene TRBJ2-3; the DNA was not compared with TRBD2, the D call given in the table. TRBV21-1 is listed as a pseudogene. Counting both end residues, the CDR3 totals 18 amino acids. The CDR3 spells CASGASGGEYRCTDTQYF.

This clone occurred a few times. J is TRBJ2-1 and V is TRBV9, with 8 bases fitting TRBD2. V shed 3 bases, J shed 4 bases, and the junction held 12 bases outside the gene matches. This CDR3 has 17 amino acids. The germline V gene has CDR1 SGDLS and CDR2 YYNGEE. CDR3 DNA sequence: TGTGCCAGCAGCGCCCGCGGGGGGACAAGCATATACAATGAGCAGTTCTTC. It encodes CASSARGGTSIYNEQFF.